These T cell receptor beta chains were read from a single sample in a study of shared clonotypes between healthy human individuals. The repertoire was sequenced with immunoSEQ multiplex PCR; TCRdb's copy has only in-frame clones and lacks some. The repertoire consists of around 240,000 clones, with 65% occurring once and the leading ten covering 11%. Input material: memory CD4+ T cells sorted from blood. Receptors originate from a man aged 30 to 45 in good health. Each CDR3 is given with its conserved first and last residue. Fields, in order: clone size, D gene, V gene, J gene, CDR3 protein, CDR3 DNA. A D gene is named only where the DNA matches it firmly. Clone size is not always given. Where it is, it says once, few, many or a class for expanded clones.

>few|TRBD2|TRBV7-2|TRBJ2-3
CASSLLAGNGDTQYF
TGTGCCAGCAGCTTACTAGCGGGTAATGGAGATACGCAGTATTTT
>-|-|TRBV5-1|TRBJ2-2
CASSLGGHTGELFF
TGCGCCAGCAGCCTAGGCGGGCACACCGGGGAGCTGTTTTTT
>-|-|TRBV4-3|TRBJ1-2
CASSQTTANYGYTF
TGCGCCAGCAGCCAAACGACAGCTAACTATGGCTACACCTTC
>-|TRBD1|TRBV28|TRBJ2-7
CASSLTRTGSSYEQYF
TGTGCCAGCAGTTTAACCAGGACAGGGAGCTCCTACGAGCAGTACTTC
>few|-|TRBV28|TRBJ1-5
CAIRARRGGGNQPQHF
TGTGCCATCCGCGCCCGACGCGGGGGCGGCAATCAGCCCCAGCATTTT
>few|-|TRBV30|TRBJ2-2
CACQGGGTGELFF
TGTGCCTGTCAGGGTGGGGGAACCGGGGAGCTGTTTTTT
>-|-|TRBV6-5|TRBJ1-1
CASSEWGGTEAFF
TGTGCCAGCAGCGAATGGGGGGGCACTGAAGCTTTCTTT
>-|TRBD1|TRBV4-1|TRBJ2-7
CASSQDVGQGAYEQYF
TGCGCCAGCAGCCAAGATGTGGGACAGGGGGCCTACGAGCAGTACTTC
>-|-|TRBV7-2|TRBJ2-3
CASSLGYSTDTQYF
TGTGCCAGCAGCTTAGGCTACTCCACAGATACGCAGTATTTT
>-|TRBD2|TRBV7-7|TRBJ2-7
CASSLGTSGRGTREQYF
TGTGCCAGCAGCTTGGGGACTAGCGGGAGAGGGACTCGCGAGCAGTACTTC
>-|-|TRBV29-1|TRBJ2-5
CSVGRYQETQYF
TGCAGCGTTGGGCGGTACCAAGAGACCCAGTACTTC
>few|TRBD1|TRBV7-9|TRBJ2-6
CASSFGDRGSGANVLTF
TGTGCCAGCAGCTTTGGGGACAGGGGCTCTGGGGCCAACGTCCTGACTTTC
>few|TRBD2|TRBV7-3|TRBJ2-3
CASSLGGRSPDTQYF
TGTGCCAGCAGCTTAGGCGGGAGATCGCCAGATACGCAGTATTTT
>-|-|TRBV15|TRBJ2-7
CATSRGKANEQYF
TGTGCCACCAGCAGAGGGAAGGCGAACGAGCAGTACTTC
>-|-|TRBV29-1|TRBJ1-2
CSVPGYTF
TGCAGCGTCCCCGGCTACACCTTC
>few|-|TRBV10-3|TRBJ2-1
CAISEMGEQFF
TGTGCCATCAGTGAAATGGGTGAGCAGTTCTTC
>-|TRBD1|TRBV14|TRBJ2-1
CASSQAWPGGEQFF
TGTGCCAGCAGCCAAGCTTGGCCAGGGGGTGAGCAGTTCTTC
>many|TRBD1|TRBV10-1|TRBJ1-5
CASSPRIGQGNQPQHF
TGCGCCAGCAGCCCCCGAATTGGACAGGGCAATCAGCCCCAGCATTTT
>many|TRBD2|TRBV11-2|TRBJ2-1
CASSRTSGSIYEQFF
TGTGCCAGCAGCCGGACTAGCGGGAGTATTTATGAGCAGTTCTTC
>-|-|TRBV7-9|TRBJ2-7
CASSFYRLYEQYF
TGTGCCAGCAGCTTCTACCGACTGTACGAGCAGTACTTC
>few|-|TRBV7-9|TRBJ2-5
CASSSKGPETQYF
TGTGCCAGCAGCTCCAAAGGCCCAGAGACCCAGTACTTC
>-|TRBD2|TRBV5-1|TRBJ2-1
CASSSPLKREGQNEQFF
TGCGCCAGCAGCTCCCCCTTGAAGCGGGAGGGCCAGAATGAGCAGTTCTTC
>-|TRBD2|TRBV7-2|TRBJ2-5
CASSRSASGVQETQYF
TGTGCCAGCAGCCGCTCGGCTAGCGGGGTTCAAGAGACCCAGTACTTC
>-|-|TRBV28|TRBJ1-3
CASSFPGKAGNTIYF
TGTGCCAGCAGTTTTCCGGGCAAGGCTGGAAACACCATATATTTT
>few|-|TRBV2|TRBJ1-2
CASSENPPDIYGYTF
TGTGCCAGCAGTGAGAACCCGCCTGATATCTATGGCTACACCTTC
>-|TRBD1|TRBV11-2|TRBJ1-1
CASSSHRGRLAEAFF
TGTGCCAGCAGTTCCCACAGGGGGCGCCTGGCTGAAGCTTTCTTT
>few|TRBD2|TRBV11-2|TRBJ2-7
CASSFRLAGVDEQYF
TGTGCCAGCAGCTTCCGACTAGCGGGAGTAGATGAGCAGTACTTC
>few|TRBD1|TRBV7-9|TRBJ2-7
CASSQGAKDEQYF
TGTGCCAGCAGCCAGGGGGCTAAGGACGAGCAGTACTTC
>-|TRBD1|TRBV5-1|TRBJ2-1
CASSRQGDSFF
TGCGCCAGCAGCAGACAGGGCGATTCGTTCTTC
>many|TRBD2|TRBV6-4|TRBJ2-5
CASSDSAGGPETQYF
TGTGCCAGCAGTGACTCAGCGGGAGGGCCAGAGACCCAGTACTTC
>-|-|TRBV5-1|TRBJ2-3
CASSPTGTPERSDTQYF
TGCGCCAGCAGCCCAACCGGGACTCCCGAGAGATCAGATACGCAGTATTTT
>few|-|TRBV4-1|TRBJ1-4
CASSSPSRQPLSNEKLFF
TGCGCCAGCAGCTCACCCAGTCGACAGCCGCTTTCCAATGAAAAACTGTTTTTT
>many|-|TRBV2|TRBJ1-1
CASSNGRNTEAFF
TGTGCCAGCAGTAACGGGCGGAACACTGAAGCTTTCTTT
>-|TRBD1|TRBV11-2|TRBJ1-4
CASSPGQGIIEKLFF
TGTGCCAGCAGCCCGGGACAGGGTATTATCGAAAAACTGTTTTTT
>-|TRBD1|TRBV19|TRBJ1-5
CASSTHTGGSNQPQHF
TGTGCCAGTAGTACCCACACAGGGGGAAGCAATCAGCCCCAGCATTTT
>-|TRBD2|TRBV4-1|TRBJ2-2
CASSQVFASGPTGELFF
TGCGCCAGCAGCCAAGTCTTTGCTAGCGGACCCACCGGGGAGCTGTTTTTT
>few|-|TRBV5-8|TRBJ2-2
CASSLQDTGELFF
TGTGCCAGCAGCTTACAGGACACCGGGGAGCTGTTTTTT
>-|-|TRBV27|TRBJ2-1
CASRTTSAPFGRYNEQFF
TGTGCCAGCAGGACGACTAGTGCCCCCTTTGGACGCTACAATGAGCAGTTCTTC
>few|-|TRBV18|TRBJ2-6
CASSPRTSGANVLTF
TGTGCCAGCTCACCACGCACTTCTGGGGCCAACGTCCTGACTTTC
>-|TRBD1|TRBV19|TRBJ2-3
CASKDRGDTQYF
TGTGCCAGTAAAGACAGGGGAGATACGCAGTATTTT
>-|TRBD1|TRBV19|TRBJ1-5
CASTRGTGPSYSNQPQHF
TGTGCCAGTACCAGAGGGACAGGACCCTCTTATAGCAATCAGCCCCAGCATTTT